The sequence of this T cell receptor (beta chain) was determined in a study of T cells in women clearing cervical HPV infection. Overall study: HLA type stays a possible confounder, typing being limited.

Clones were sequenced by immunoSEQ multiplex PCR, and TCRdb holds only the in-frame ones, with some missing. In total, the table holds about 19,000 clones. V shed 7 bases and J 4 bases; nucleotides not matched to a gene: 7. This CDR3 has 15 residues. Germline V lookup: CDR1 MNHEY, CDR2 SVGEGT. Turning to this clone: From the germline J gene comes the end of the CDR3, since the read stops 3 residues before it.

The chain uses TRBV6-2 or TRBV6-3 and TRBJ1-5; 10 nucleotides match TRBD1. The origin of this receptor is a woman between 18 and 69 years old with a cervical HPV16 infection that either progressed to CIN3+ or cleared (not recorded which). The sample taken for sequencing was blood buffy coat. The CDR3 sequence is CASTTWTGGNQPQHF. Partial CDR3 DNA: TGTGCCAGCACCACATGGACAGGGGGGAATCAGCCC.